This T cell receptor (beta chain) was sequenced during a study of T-cell memory formation after mild COVID-19. Study-level results: Certain responding clones were present in pre-infection memory, suggesting participation of cross-reactive memory.

TCRdb reanalysed the 5' RACE reads using MiXCR and keeps one entry per CDR3 protein. Seen here are approximately 350,000 distinct CDR3 sequences, 13% observed once, and the top ten hold 20% to 25%. This clonotype was recorded a few times. What it binds is unknown. Germline V gene data show CDR1 as SGHTA and CDR2 as FQGTGA. V was clipped by 5 bases and J by 3 bases; unmatched bases: 3. CDR3 length equals 13 residues. Sequencing input: PBMCs or a T cell subset sorted from them (not recorded which). The chain recombines TRBV7-3 with TRBJ2-7; 8 bases are shared with TRBD2. The receptor was isolated from a man aged 18 to 29 who had mild COVID-19 (a few samples of this study predate the infection). Cell type and time point are not known. The CDR3 DNA is TGTGCCAGCAGCGAGGCGGGGGGCTACGAGCAGTACTTC. It specifies CASSEAGGYEQYF.